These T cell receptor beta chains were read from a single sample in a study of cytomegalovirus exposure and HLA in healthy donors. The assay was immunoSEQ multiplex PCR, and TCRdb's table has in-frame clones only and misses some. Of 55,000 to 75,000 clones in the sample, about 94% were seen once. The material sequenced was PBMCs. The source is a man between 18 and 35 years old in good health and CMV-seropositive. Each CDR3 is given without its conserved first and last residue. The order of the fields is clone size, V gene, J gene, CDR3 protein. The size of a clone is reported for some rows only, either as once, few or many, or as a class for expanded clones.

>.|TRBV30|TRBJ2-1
AWTESRSGQF
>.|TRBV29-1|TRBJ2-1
SVPPWGRSTRNEQF
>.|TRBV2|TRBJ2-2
ASSEVPTGDTGELF
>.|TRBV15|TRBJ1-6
ATSSQNLKSLHSPLH
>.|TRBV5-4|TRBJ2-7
ASSLDAGAYEQY
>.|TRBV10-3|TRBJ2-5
AISGRDRRTQETQY
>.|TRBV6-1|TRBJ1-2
ASSAVHVSNYGYT
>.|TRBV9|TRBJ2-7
ASSPSWTGTREQY
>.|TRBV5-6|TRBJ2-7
ASSSRQGSYEQY
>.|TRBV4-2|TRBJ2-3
ASSQNGESTDTQY
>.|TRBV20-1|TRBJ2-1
RGGTSDEQF
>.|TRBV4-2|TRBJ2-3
ASSTTSEMGPDTQY
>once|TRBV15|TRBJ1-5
ATSRENGGLEPQH
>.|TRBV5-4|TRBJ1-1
ASSLVASEAF
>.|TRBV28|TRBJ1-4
ASSFGGEGNEKLF
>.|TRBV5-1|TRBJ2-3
ASSSEEGTTDTQY
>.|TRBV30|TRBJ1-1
AWSAIPGQTNTEAF
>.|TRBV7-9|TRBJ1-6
ASSFTGTGNNSPLH
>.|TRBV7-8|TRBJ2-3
ASSLVVVSSGGLVDTQY
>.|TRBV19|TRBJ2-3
ASSLGTDTDTQY
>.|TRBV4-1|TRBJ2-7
ASSQTGNEQY
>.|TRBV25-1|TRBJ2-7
ASSEARQGAYEQY
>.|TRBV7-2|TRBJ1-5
ASSFQGVSNQPQH
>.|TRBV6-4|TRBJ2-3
ASSAQGAGSTDTQY
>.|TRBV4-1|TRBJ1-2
ASSLTGAGGYT
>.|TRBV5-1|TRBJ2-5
ASSQDLTSSETQY